This TCR beta chain was recovered during a study of blood T cells in healthy people across ages. This clonotype was picked up many times. Its target is not known. Using a J-beta primer mix together with a sample-barcoded 5' primer, a second PCR was run for roughly 6 to 12 cycles. Researchers report that a template-switch adaptor with 12 random nucleotides tagged each cDNA molecule. Each CDR3 protein is one row after TCRdb ran MiXCR on the 5' RACE reads. The sample has 1.5 million to 2 million distinct CDR3 sequences, approximately 28% seen once. Overall study results and limits: PBMCs went unsorted, and a conclusive naive versus antigen-experienced comparison was therefore prevented.

V was clipped by 7 bases and J by 0 bases; unmatched bases: 6. The germline V gene has CDR1 SQVTM and CDR2 ANQGSEA. CDR3 length: 14 residues. Whenever a sample was processed, at least 6 million PBMCs were isolated. Each sample provided at least 6 micrograms of extracted total RNA. The receptor was isolated from a woman aged 30 to 39 in good health. Sequenced sample: blood. This chain uses TRBV29-1 with TRBJ2-5; TRBD2 matches 9 bases. The CDR3 nucleotides read TGCAGCGGTCGACTAGCGGTGTACCAAGAGACCCAGTACTTC. Translation gives CSGRLAVYQETQYF.